This passage covers 19 T cell receptor beta chains from one sample sequenced in a study of cytomegalovirus exposure and HLA in healthy donors. The PCR was carried out with 60 Vbeta primers and 13 Jbeta primers. Produced via immunoSEQ multiplex PCR; TCRdb's table is partial and in-frame only. The sample has 75,000 to 95,000 clones, around 79% seen once. Sequencing was done on a sample of PBMCs. The receptors stem from a human donor in good health.

The chain links TRBV5-1 to TRBJ2-2; 10 nucleotides match TRBD2. CDR1 and CDR2 (germline): SGHRS, YFSETQ. Trimming at V came to 4 bases and at J to 0 bases, leaving 9 bases not matched to a gene. The length of the CDR3 is 18 residues. The CDR3 spells CASSLPSSGGANTGELFF. CDR3 coding DNA: TGCGCCAGCAGCCTACCGTCCAGCGGGGGGGCGAACACCGGGGAGCTGTTTTTT.

J is TRBJ2-3 and V is TRBV5-6; D ambiguous. Germline-derived CDR1 and CDR2 are SGHDT and YYEEEE. This CDR3 region has 16 residues. V lost 0 bases, J lost 4 bases, and 15 bases lay in between. The CDR3 DNA follows: TGTGCCAGCAGCTTGGGTGGAAGAGGAACACCAGATACGCAGTATTTT. It codes for CASSLGGRGTPDTQYF.

This chain connects TRBV5-1 to TRBJ2-3; 12 bases agree with TRBD2. V gave up 4 bases and J gave up 0 bases; unmatched junction bases: 3. CDR1 and CDR2 from the germline V gene are SGHRS and YFSETQ. There are 16 residues in the CDR3. The CDR3 DNA follows: TGCGCCAGCAGCCGGACTAGCGGGGCTAGCACAGATACGCAGTATTTT. Amino acid sequence: CASSRTSGASTDTQYF.

This chain joins TRBV5-4 and TRBJ2-1; 10 bases fit TRBD2. The CDR3 is made up of 16 amino acids. Looked up from germline, CDR1 is SGHNT and CDR2 is YYREEE (reference sequence). V was clipped by 2 bases and J by 5 bases; unmatched bases: 7. In DNA, the CDR3 is TGTGCCAGCAGCTTTTTAGCGGGGGGCCCAGACAATGAGCAGTTCTTC. This gives the protein CASSFLAGGPDNEQFF.

The rearrangement joins TRBV5-1 to TRBJ1-4, with 7 bases lining up with TRBD1. J was trimmed by 0 bases and V by 2 bases; bases with no gene match: 1. Germline lookup yields CDR1 SGHRS and CDR2 YFSETQ. The CDR3 contains 15 residues. CDR3 coding DNA: TGCGCCAGCAGCTTCACAGGGGCAACTAATGAAAAACTGTTTTTT. Encoded protein: CASSFTGATNEKLFF.

This rearrangement joins TRBV9 to TRBJ2-5; D unresolved. Germline V gene lookup returns CDR1 SGDLS and CDR2 YYNGEE. Trimming cost V 0 bases and J 5 bases, with 20 bases left between them. There are 17 residues in the CDR3. CDR3 amino acids: CASSVGHPAGVGETQYF. The CDR3 nucleotides are TGTGCCAGCAGCGTAGGCCACCCAGCCGGAGTCGGGGAGACCCAGTACTTC.

The J gene is TRBJ2-3, the V gene TRBV15; 14 positions match TRBD2. The CDR3 extends over 19 amino acids. Germline lookup yields CDR1 LNHNV and CDR2 YYDKDF (reference sequence). V trimming: 2 bases; J trimming: 7 bases; junction bases outside the gene matches: 14. The CDR3 sequence: CATSRMTSGGARGRYTQYF. The CDR3 DNA follows: TGTGCCACCAGCAGAATGACTAGCGGGGGGGCTCGGGGACGTTATACGCAGTATTTT.

The V and J genes are TRBV7-2 and TRBJ1-2; D gene ambiguous. Germline assignment: CDR1 SGHTA and CDR2 FQGNSA. This CDR3 region has 11 residues. V lost 8 bases to trimming and J lost 2 bases, with 6 bases between them. CDR3 coding DNA: TGTGCCAGCGAGGAGAACTATGGCTACACCTTC. It translates to CASEENYGYTF.

The chain couples TRBV7-2 to TRBJ2-1, with TRBD2 matching 10 bases. This CDR3 spans 16 amino acids. Germline values: CDR1 SGHTA, CDR2 FQGNSA. J was trimmed by 2 bases and V by 5 bases; bases with no gene match: 6. The chain's CDR3 is CASSPNLAGAYNEQFF. The CDR3 DNA is TGTGCCAGCAGCCCGAATCTAGCGGGGGCCTACAATGAGCAGTTCTTC.

The chain's CDR3 is CASSFGGRTGLFF. The CDR3 nucleotides are TGTGCCAGCAGCTTTGGGGGGAGGACAGGTCTGTTTTTT. The V and J genes are TRBV11-2 and TRBJ1-4, with TRBD1 matching 7 bases. The CDR3 has 13 amino acids. Germline V gene data show CDR1 as SGHAT and CDR2 as FQNNGV. Unmatched junction bases numbered 9, after V lost 3 bases and J lost 14 bases.

This sequence joins TRBV29-1 and TRBJ1-5, with D possibly matching TRBD1 (6 bases). The CDR3 is 13 residues long. V gave up 4 bases and J gave up 8 bases, with 15 bases separating them. Germline CDR1 and CDR2: SQVTM and ANQGSEA. For the CDR3, the DNA is TGCAGCGTTGGCCCAGGGGCGAGTGAGCCCCAGCATTTT. This gives the protein CSVGPGASEPQHF.

The chain combines TRBV6-1 with TRBJ2-7; the match to TRBD2 covers 8 bases. CDR1 MNHNS and CDR2 SASEGT come from the germline V gene. This CDR3 is built from 15 residues. V dropped 0 bases and J dropped 4; count of bases not matched to a gene: 5. CDR3 bases: TGTGCCAGCAGTGAAGCAGGCGGGGGGCCTTACGAGCAGTACTTC. It is translated as CASSEAGGGPYEQYF.

This chain joins TRBV2 and TRBJ1-2, with TRBD1 identical over 7 bases. V lost 6 bases to trimming and J lost 4 bases; unmatched junction nucleotides: 8. Per germline, CDR1 SNHLY and CDR2 FYNNEI. The CDR3 consists of 14 residues. CDR3 region: CASRGRRDSYGYTF. CDR3 coding DNA: TGTGCCAGCAGGGGAAGGCGGGACAGCTATGGCTACACCTTC. Using reference TRBV2 and TRBJ1-2 for the parts outside the CDR3, the full variable domain is EPEVTQTPSHQVTQMGQEVILRCVPISNHLYFYWYRQILGQKVEFLVSFYNNEISEKSEIFDDQFSVERPDGSNFTLKIRSTKLEDSAMYFCASRGRRDSYGYTFGSGTRLTVV.

This clone was seen a single time. J is TRBJ1-3 and V is TRBV2; 7 bases fit TRBD1. Germline V gene sequence: CDR1 SNHLY, CDR2 FYNNEI. There are 16 residues in the CDR3. V was pared by 0 bases and J by 1 base, with 3 bases of the junction left unmatched. This chain's CDR3 is CASSEAADRSGNTIYF. CDR3 nucleotide sequence: TGTGCCAGCAGTGAAGCGGCGGACAGGTCTGGAAACACCATATATTTT.

This chain connects TRBV5-1 to TRBJ2-5, with 10 bases fitting TRBD1. Trimming at V came to 0 bases and at J to 5 bases, leaving 4 bases not matched to a gene. CDR1 is SGHRS, CDR2 YFSETQ, per germline. The CDR3 runs to 15 residues. As DNA, the CDR3 is TGCGCCAGCAGCTTGGGACAGGGGGCATATGAGACCCAGTACTTC. It is translated as CASSLGQGAYETQYF.

This sequence joins TRBV6-5 and TRBJ2-3; tentative D call: TRBD2 (5 bases). The CDR3 sequence is 14 residues long. Germline CDR1 is MNHEY and CDR2 is SVGAGI. Trimming took off 5 bases at V and 4 bases at J, with 13 bases between the two ends. CDR3 coding DNA: TGTGCCAGCAGTGCCCTTTTCGGGGCAGATACGCAGTATTTT. Protein sequence: CASSALFGADTQYF.

J is TRBJ2-7 and V is TRBV7-9; 7 nucleotides match TRBD1. The V segment lost 5 bases and the J segment 3 bases; nucleotides outside the gene matches: 7. CDR3 length equals 14 residues. Per the germline V gene, CDR1 is SEHNR and CDR2 is FQNEAQ (reference sequence). The CDR3 bases are TGTGCCAGCAGCGTTGGACAGGAGATCTACGAGCAGTACTTC. Encoded protein: CASSVGQEIYEQYF.

This clone showed up just once. The sample carries other DNA sequences with the same CDR3. This rearrangement joins TRBV7-9 to TRBJ1-4; D is undetermined. The germline gives CDR1 SEHNR, CDR2 FQNEAQ (reference sequence). This CDR3 has 13 amino acids. V was trimmed by 5 bases and J by 6 bases, leaving 10 bases between them. Here the CDR3 DNA reads TGTGCCAGCAGCCCCCGCCAGGATGAAAAACTGTTTTTT. Amino acid sequence: CASSPRQDEKLFF.

The rearrangement joins TRBV5-6 to TRBJ2-7, with D possibly TRBD1 on 5 matching bases. The ends were cut back, 2 bases at V and 2 bases at J, with 14 bases in the middle. The germline gives CDR1 SGHDT, CDR2 YYEEEE. The CDR3 is 15 amino acids. The DNA of the CDR3 is TGTGCCAGCAGCTTTAGGGGTTTGTCTACCTACGAGCAGTACTTC. Amino acid sequence: CASSFRGLSTYEQYF.